These T cell receptor beta chains were read from a single sample in a study of T cells in Graves' hyperthyroidism and ophthalmopathy. TCRdb re-called the multiplex PCR reads through MiXCR, storing one row per CDR3 protein. The repertoire holds 600,000 to 800,000 distinct CDR3 sequences, with just over 35% as singletons. The sample consisted of blood. These receptors all stem from a woman aged 40 to 50 with Graves' hyperthyroidism. The CDR3 runs from the conserved cysteine through the conserved F or W. A D gene is named only where the DNA matches it firmly. The size entry is marked missing in some rows and otherwise reads once, few, many or a size class.

size: NA; D: NA; V: TRBV7-8; J: TRBJ1-1; CDR3: CASSLGLGSPEAFF; DNA: TGTGCCAGCAGCTTAGGATTGGGGAGCCCTGAAGCTTTCTTT
size: NA; D: NA; V: TRBV10-3; J: TRBJ1-2; CDR3: CAMRAGGYTF; DNA: TGTGCCATGCGGGCCGGGGGCTACACCTTC
size: NA; D: NA; V: TRBV7-2; J: TRBJ2-2; CDR3: CASSSVRAAAGALGRELFF; DNA: TGTGCCAGCAGCTCGGTCCGGGCCGCAGCAGGAGCTCTAGGGAGGGAGCTGTTTTTT
size: many; D: NA; V: TRBV6-6; J: TRBJ2-5; CDR3: CASSSQGRETQYF; DNA: TGTGCCAGCAGTTCACAGGGTAGGGAGACCCAGTACTTC
size: NA; D: NA; V: TRBV7-9; J: TRBJ1-2; CDR3: CAGRYGAGYNYGYTF; DNA: TGTGCCGGCCGCTATGGGGCAGGTTATAACTATGGCTACACCTTC
size: NA; D: TRBD1; V: TRBV10-3; J: TRBJ1-1; CDR3: CAISAGTGMNTEAFF; DNA: TGTGCCATCAGTGCCGGGACAGGGATGAACACTGAAGCTTTCTTT
size: few; D: TRBD1; V: TRBV4-3; J: TRBJ1-4; CDR3: CASSQGTQGATNEKLFF; DNA: TGCGCCAGCAGCCAGGGCACGCAGGGGGCAACTAATGAAAAACTGTTTTTT
size: NA; D: NA; V: TRBV6-5; J: TRBJ2-5; CDR3: CASSTTPASGETQYF; DNA: TGTGCCAGCAGTACAACTCCGGCCAGCGGAGAGACCCAGTACTTC
size: many; D: NA; V: TRBV7-6; J: TRBJ2-5; CDR3: CASSLRQQETQYF; DNA: TGTGCCAGCAGCTTAAGGCAGCAAGAGACCCAGTACTTC
size: NA; D: NA; V: TRBV9; J: TRBJ1-1; CDR3: CATGLEPGTEAFF; DNA: TGTGCCACCGGTCTTGAGCCGGGAACTGAAGCTTTCTTT
size: NA; D: TRBD2; V: TRBV7-2; J: TRBJ2-7; CDR3: CASSYGLALYEQYF; DNA: TGTGCCAGCAGCTATGGACTAGCACTCTACGAGCAGTACTTC
size: NA; D: TRBD1; V: TRBV29-1; J: TRBJ1-2; CDR3: CSADRANYGYTF; DNA: TGCAGCGCGGACAGGGCTAACTATGGCTACACCTTC
size: NA; D: TRBD1; V: TRBV10-3; J: TRBJ1-1; CDR3: CASTVDPGQKLSGTEAFF; DNA: TGTGCCAGCACCGTAGACCCGGGACAGAAACTTTCGGGGACTGAAGCTTTCTTT
size: NA; D: NA; V: TRBV4-3; J: TRBJ2-7; CDR3: CASSQEWAESYEQYF; DNA: TGCGCCAGCAGCCAAGAGTGGGCGGAGTCCTACGAGCAGTACTTC